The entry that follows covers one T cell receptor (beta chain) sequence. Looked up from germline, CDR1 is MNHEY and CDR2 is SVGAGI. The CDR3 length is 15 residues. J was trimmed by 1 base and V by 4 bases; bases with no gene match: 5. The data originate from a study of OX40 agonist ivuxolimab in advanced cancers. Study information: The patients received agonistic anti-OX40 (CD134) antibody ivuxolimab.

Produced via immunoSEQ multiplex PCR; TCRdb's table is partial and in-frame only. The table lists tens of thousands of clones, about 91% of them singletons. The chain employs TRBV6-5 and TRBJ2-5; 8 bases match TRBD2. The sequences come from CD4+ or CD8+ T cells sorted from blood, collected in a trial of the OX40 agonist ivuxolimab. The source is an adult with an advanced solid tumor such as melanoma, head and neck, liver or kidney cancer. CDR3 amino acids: CASSLLAGGQETQYF. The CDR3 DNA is TGTGCCAGCAGTTTACTCGCGGGGGGCCAAGAGACCCAGTACTTC.